The sequence of this TCR beta chain was determined in a study of blood T cell repertoires in COVID-19. Across the whole study: Acute and convalescent COVID-19 specimens originated in the United States, Italy and Spain. Nucleic acid was either cDNA or gDNA, and it came from T cells, B-cell-depleted T cells, or PBMCs.

Germline V lookup: CDR1 MNHEY, CDR2 SMNVEV (reference sequence). The CDR3 extends over 11 amino acids. V was shortened by 9 bases and J by 8 bases, with 11 bases between the two germline ends. In the original processing: Estimated nucleated cell counts came from reference gene primer amplification. Profiling relied on immunoSEQ multiplex PCR, and the TCRdb table lists in-frame clones only, not all of them. That table is the source of V, J and clone size, and D and trimming were worked out from the DNA. Seen here are fewer than 65,000 clones, 90% to 95% observed once, and the top ten hold 7.3%. The sequencing sample was made of peripheral blood. The clonotype was recovered from a woman aged 60-75 years with active or convalescent COVID-19. V is TRBV27 and J is TRBJ2-1; D may be TRBD2 (5 bases). The CDR3 sequence is CASGELDEQFF. The CDR3 DNA sequence: TGTGCCAGTGGGGAGCTCGATGAGCAGTTCTTC.